The sequence of this TCR beta chain was determined in a study of T cells in Graves' hyperthyroidism and ophthalmopathy. RNA transcripts were the template for amplifying TCR beta CDR3 regions. TCR CDR3 regions were first amplified by RT-PCR with HTBI primers. TCRdb ran MiXCR on the multiplex PCR reads and lists one entry per CDR3 protein. The table has roughly 400,000 distinct CDR3 sequences, roughly 13% seen once. The CDR3 contains 13 residues. Germline assignment: CDR1 LGHNT and CDR2 FRNRAP. This clonotype was detected only a few times. Its target is not known. A read error may account for a junction end that differs from germline. Researchers barred patients who had uncontrolled infection, other autoimmune disease, pregnancy or lactation. Each 10 ml fresh peripheral blood draw supplied the PBMCs. Study findings and constraints: Ophthalmopathy was told apart from stable hyperthyroidism by a 13 V-J model. Peripheral blood also featured most of the thyroid clonotypes expanded above 0.001.

Sequencing input: blood. The chain combines TRBV12-5 with TRBJ2-3; D is unresolved. The source is a man aged 50 to 60 with Graves' ophthalmopathy. Here the CDR3 DNA reads TGTGCTAGTTGTTTAAGGAGCACAGATACGCAGTATTTT. Translated, it gives CASCLRSTDTQYF.